The table lists the clone carrying this T cell receptor beta chain with a count of one. Its antigen is undetermined. Measured with immunoSEQ multiplex PCR; TCRdb has only the in-frame clones, and not every one. This sample carries just under 95,000 clones, approximately 90% of them seen once, and the ten largest clones take about 14%. This sample stems from a study of T cell responses to AZD1222 COVID-19 vaccine. Study-wide results and caveats: Reportedly, nearly half the spike-specific TCRs target unmutated variant regions.

The CDR3 totals 13 residues. V shed 0 bases and J shed 1 base, with 7 bases lying between them. Germline assignment: CDR1 GTSNPN and CDR2 SVGIG (reference sequence). The sample was peripheral blood, taken on day 0 of AZD1222 vaccination. This chain links TRBV30 with TRBJ2-7; D is possibly TRBD2 (5 bases). This clonotype was sampled from an adult in good health. Here the CDR3 reads CAWSVLASYEQYF. DNA for the CDR3: TGTGCCTGGAGTGTCCTAGCTTCCTACGAGCAGTACTTC.